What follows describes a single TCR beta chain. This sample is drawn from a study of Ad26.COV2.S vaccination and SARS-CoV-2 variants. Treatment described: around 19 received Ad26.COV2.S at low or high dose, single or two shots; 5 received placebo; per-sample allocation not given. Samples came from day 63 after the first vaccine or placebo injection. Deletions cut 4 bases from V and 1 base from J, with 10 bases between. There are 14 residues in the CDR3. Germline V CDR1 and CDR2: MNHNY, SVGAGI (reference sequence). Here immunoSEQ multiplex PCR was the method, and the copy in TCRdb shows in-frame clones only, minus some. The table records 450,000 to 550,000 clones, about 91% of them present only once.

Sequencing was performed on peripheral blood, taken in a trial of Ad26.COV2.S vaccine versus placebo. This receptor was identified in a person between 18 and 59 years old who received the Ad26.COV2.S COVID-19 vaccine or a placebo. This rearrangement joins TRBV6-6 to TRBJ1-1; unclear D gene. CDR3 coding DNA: TGTGCCAGCAGTTTTAATGAGGGGAACACTGAAGCTTTCTTT. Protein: CASSFNEGNTEAFF.